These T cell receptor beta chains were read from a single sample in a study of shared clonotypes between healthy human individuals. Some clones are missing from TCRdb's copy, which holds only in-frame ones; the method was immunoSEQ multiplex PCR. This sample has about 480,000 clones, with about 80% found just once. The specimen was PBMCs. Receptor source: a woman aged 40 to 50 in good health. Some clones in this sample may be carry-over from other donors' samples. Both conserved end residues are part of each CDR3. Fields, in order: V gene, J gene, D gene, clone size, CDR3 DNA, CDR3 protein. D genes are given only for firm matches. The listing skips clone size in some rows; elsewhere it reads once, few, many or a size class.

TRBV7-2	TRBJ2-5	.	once	TGTGCCAGCAGTTTTCCGGGACAAAAAGAGACCCAGTACTTC	CASSFPGQKETQYF
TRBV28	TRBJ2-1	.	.	TGTGCCAGCAGTTTACCAGGGGATGAGCAGTTCTTC	CASSLPGDEQFF
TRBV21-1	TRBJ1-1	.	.	TGTGCCAGCAGCAAACAGGAGAAGGGCACTGAAGCTTTCTTT	CASSKQEKGTEAFF
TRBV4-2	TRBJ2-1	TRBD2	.	TGTGCCAGCAGCCAAGATCCGGATAGCGGGAGCCGTGAGCAGTTCTTC	CASSQDPDSGSREQFF
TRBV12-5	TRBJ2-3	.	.	TGTGCTAGTGGTTCCAGCACAGATACGCAGTATTTT	CASGSSTDTQYF
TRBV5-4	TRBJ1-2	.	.	TGTGCCAGCAGCTTGGGCGCAGGTGGAGGGTTTAACTATGGCTACACCTTC	CASSLGAGGGFNYGYTF
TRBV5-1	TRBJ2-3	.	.	TGCGCCAGCAGCTTGGGGTCAGATACGCAGTATTTT	CASSLGSDTQYF
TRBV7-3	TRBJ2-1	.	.	TGTGCCAGCAGCTTAACGAATGGGGGGCAGTTCTTC	CASSLTNGGQFF
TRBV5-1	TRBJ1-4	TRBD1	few	TGCGCCAGCAGCTATACAGGGGATAGTGAAAAACTGTTTTTT	CASSYTGDSEKLFF
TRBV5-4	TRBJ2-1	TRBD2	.	TGTGCCAGCAGCGACCGGACTAGCGGGACCCCCTACAATGAGCAGTTCTTC	CASSDRTSGTPYNEQFF
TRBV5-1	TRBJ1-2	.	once	TGCGCCAGCAGGCCACCCTCTACAGGGAATAACTATGGCTACACCTTC	CASRPPSTGNNYGYTF
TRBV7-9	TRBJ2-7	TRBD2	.	TGTGCCAGCAGACCTAGCGGGAGCTCCTACGAGCAGTACTTC	CASRPSGSSYEQYF
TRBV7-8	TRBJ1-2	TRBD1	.	TGTGCCAGCAGCTTAGGCCAGGGGGCGGGATATGGCTACACCTTC	CASSLGQGAGYGYTF
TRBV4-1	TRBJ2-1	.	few	TGCGCCAGCAGCCCCAGCCGGTCTCACAATGAGCAGTTCTTC	CASSPSRSHNEQFF
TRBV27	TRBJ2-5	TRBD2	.	TGTGCCAGCAGTCAAGCGGGGCGAGTAGAGACCCAGTACTTC	CASSQAGRVETQYF
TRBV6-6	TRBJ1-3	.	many	TGTGCCAGCAGCCGCAGGGAAAACACCATATATTTT	CASSRRENTIYF
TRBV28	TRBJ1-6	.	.	TGTGCCAGTTTACCGACCAGGGAGTCACCCCTCCACTTT	CASLPTRESPLHF
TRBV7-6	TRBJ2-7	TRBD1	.	TGTGCCAGCAGCACAGGTGGGACAGGAGTTCCATACGAGCAGTACTTC	CASSTGGTGVPYEQYF
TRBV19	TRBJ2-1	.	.	TGTGCCAGTACCTATCTTAATGAGCAGTTCTTC	CASTYLNEQFF
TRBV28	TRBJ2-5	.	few	TGTGCCAGCAGTTCCTCGACCAAAACGGGGGAGCAGTACTTC	CASSSSTKTGEQYF
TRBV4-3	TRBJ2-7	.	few	TGCGCCAGCAGCCTTCCGAGTCCCGAAAGCTCCTACGAGCAGTACTTC	CASSLPSPESSYEQYF